This T cell receptor (beta chain) was recovered during a study of cytomegalovirus exposure and HLA in healthy donors. Study as a whole: Among the approximately 400 donors who were genotyped, over 70% fell in the genetic ancestry cluster that is associated with self-reported Caucasian donors.

PCR was performed using 60 Vbeta and 13 Jbeta primers. The protocol was immunoSEQ multiplex PCR, while the TCRdb copy is restricted to in-frame clones and leaves out a portion. The top ten clones hold approximately 2% of a sample with tens of thousands of clones, around 80% of them seen once. Study-level findings and limits: At a 0.05 false discovery rate, a later analysis found roughly 17,000 TCR beta sequences to be associated with HLA alleles. TCR beta V- and J-gene trimming was later associated with a missense DCLRE1C variant. Reported results showed that the classifier diagnosed cytomegalovirus status with high specificity and sensitivity.

This CDR3 has 14 amino acids. The germline gives CDR1 LNHDA, CDR2 SQIVND (reference sequence). Trimming pared 6 bases from V and 2 bases from J, leaving 8 bases between. This clone has just one count. What it recognizes is unknown. The chain carries TRBV19 and TRBJ2-6; maybe TRBD1 (5 bases). This receptor was obtained from a middle-aged man in good health and CMV-seronegative. What was sequenced was PBMCs. CDR3: CASSTGAGANVLTF. In DNA, the CDR3 is TGTGCCAGTAGCACAGGTGCTGGGGCCAACGTCCTGACTTTC.